This T cell receptor beta chain is from a study of blood T cell repertoires in COVID-19. The CDR3 contains 18 residues. Losses at the gene ends were 5 bases for V and 0 bases for J; bases not matched to a gene: 13. Germline V gene lookup returns CDR1 MNHEY and CDR2 SVGEGT. The table came from immunoSEQ multiplex PCR; TCRdb's copy has only in-frame clones and leaves some out. Here the sample spans tens of thousands of clones, 65% to 90% being singletons. Sequenced: peripheral blood. The clonotype originates from an elderly woman with active or convalescent COVID-19. The chain uses TRBV6-2 or TRBV6-3 and TRBJ2-3, with 8 nucleotides matching TRBD2. The DNA for the CDR3 is TGTGCCAGCAGTGATTCCAGCGGGAGCCCCACTAGCACAGATACGCAGTATTTT. It is translated as CASSDSSGSPTSTDTQYF.